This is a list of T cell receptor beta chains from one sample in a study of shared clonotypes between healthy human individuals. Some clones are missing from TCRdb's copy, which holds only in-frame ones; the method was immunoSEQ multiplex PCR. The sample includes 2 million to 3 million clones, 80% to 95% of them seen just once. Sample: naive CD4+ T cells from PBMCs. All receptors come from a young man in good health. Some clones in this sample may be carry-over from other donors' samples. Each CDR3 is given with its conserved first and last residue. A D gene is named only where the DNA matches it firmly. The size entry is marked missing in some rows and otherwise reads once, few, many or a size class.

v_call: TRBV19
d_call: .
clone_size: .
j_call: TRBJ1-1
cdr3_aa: CASSIALSPNTEAFF
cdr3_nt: TGTGCCAGTAGTATCGCACTCTCTCCGAACACTGAAGCTTTCTTT

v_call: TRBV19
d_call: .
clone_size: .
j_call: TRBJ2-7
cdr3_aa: CATSAGGALYEQYF
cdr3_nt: TGTGCCACCAGCGCTGGGGGAGCTCTCTACGAGCAGTACTTC

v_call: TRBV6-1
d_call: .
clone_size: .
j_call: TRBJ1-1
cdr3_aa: CASSEGPMREAFF
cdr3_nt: TGTGCCAGCAGTGAAGGACCCATGCGAGAAGCTTTCTTT

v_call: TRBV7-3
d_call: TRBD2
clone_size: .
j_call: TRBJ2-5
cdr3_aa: CASSQRGRLAGVQETQYF
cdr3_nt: TGTGCCAGCAGTCAACGGGGGCGACTAGCGGGTGTCCAAGAGACCCAGTACTTC

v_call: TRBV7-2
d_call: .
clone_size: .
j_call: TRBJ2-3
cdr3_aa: CASSLRRAGDTQYF
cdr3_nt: TGTGCCAGCAGCTTAAGGAGGGCCGGAGATACGCAGTATTTT

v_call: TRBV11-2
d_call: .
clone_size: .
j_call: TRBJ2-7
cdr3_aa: CASSELSGSYEQYF
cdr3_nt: TGTGCCAGCAGCGAACTCTCAGGGTCCTACGAGCAGTACTTC

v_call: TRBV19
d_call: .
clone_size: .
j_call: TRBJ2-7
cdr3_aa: CASSTQGSVVYEQYF
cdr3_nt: TGTGCCAGTAGTACACAGGGTAGTGTGGTCTACGAGCAGTACTTC

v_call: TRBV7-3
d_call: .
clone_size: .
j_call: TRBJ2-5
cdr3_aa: CASSSRSQETQYF
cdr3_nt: TGTGCCAGCAGCTCCAGATCTCAAGAGACCCAGTACTTC

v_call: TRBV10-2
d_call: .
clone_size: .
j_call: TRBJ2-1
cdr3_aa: CASSESAYNEQFF
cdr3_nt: TGCGCCAGCAGTGAGTCCGCATACAATGAGCAGTTCTTC

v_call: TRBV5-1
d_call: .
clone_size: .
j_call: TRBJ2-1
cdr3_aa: CASSLELVVGNEQFF
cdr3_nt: TGCGCCAGCAGCTTGGAGTTAGTGGTTGGGAATGAGCAGTTCTTC

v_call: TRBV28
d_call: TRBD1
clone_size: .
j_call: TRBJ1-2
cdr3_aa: CASRLEQGDWHGYTF
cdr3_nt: TGTGCCAGCAGGCTTGAACAGGGGGACTGGCATGGCTACACCTTC

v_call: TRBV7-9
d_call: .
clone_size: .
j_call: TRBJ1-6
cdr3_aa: CASSLAPGHSPLHF
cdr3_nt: TGTGCCAGCAGCTTAGCGCCAGGGCATTCACCCCTCCACTTT

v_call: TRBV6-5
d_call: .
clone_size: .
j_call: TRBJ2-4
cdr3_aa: CASSGRIQGSIQYF
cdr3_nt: TGTGCCAGTTCCGGACGGATTCAGGGTTCCATTCAGTACTTC

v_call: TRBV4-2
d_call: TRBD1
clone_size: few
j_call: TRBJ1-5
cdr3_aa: CASSQQGAYQPQHF
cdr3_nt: TGTGCCAGCAGCCAACAGGGGGCATATCAGCCCCAGCATTTT

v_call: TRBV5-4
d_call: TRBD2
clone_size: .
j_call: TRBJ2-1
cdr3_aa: CASSAKLAGVISEQFF
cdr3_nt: TGTGCCAGCAGCGCCAAACTAGCGGGAGTAATCAGTGAGCAGTTCTTC

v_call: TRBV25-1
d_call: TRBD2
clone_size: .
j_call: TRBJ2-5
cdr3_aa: CASSELGLAGVGETQYF
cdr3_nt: TGTGCCAGCAGTGAACTCGGACTAGCGGGCGTCGGAGAGACCCAGTACTTC

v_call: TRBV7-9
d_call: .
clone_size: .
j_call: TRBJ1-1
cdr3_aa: CASSLAGQSFF
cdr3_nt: TGTGCCAGCAGCTTGGCGGGCCAGTCTTTCTTT

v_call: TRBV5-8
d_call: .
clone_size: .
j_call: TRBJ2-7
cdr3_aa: CASSLVRGSSYEQYF
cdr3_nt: TGTGCCAGCAGCTTGGTACGGGGTAGTTCCTACGAGCAGTACTTC

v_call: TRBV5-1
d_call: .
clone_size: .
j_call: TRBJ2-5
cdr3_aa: CASSLFSLEGETQYF
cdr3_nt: TGCGCCAGCAGCTTGTTCTCCCTAGAAGGGGAGACCCAGTACTTC

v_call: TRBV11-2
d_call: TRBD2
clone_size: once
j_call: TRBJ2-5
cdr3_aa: CASRRLAGFRETQYF
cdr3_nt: TGTGCCAGCAGAAGACTAGCGGGGTTCAGAGAGACCCAGTACTTC

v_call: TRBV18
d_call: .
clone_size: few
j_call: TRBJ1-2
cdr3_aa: CASSLRQDYGYTF
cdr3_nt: TGTGCCAGCTCCCTCCGACAGGACTATGGCTACACCTTC

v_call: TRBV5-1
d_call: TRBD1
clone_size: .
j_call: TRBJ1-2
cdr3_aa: CASSLLDRGGGYTF
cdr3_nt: TGCGCCAGCAGCTTGCTCGACAGGGGAGGAGGCTACACCTTC

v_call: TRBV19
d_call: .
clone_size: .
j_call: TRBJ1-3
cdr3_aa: CASSTSGTPGNTIYF
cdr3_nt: TGTGCCAGTAGTACCTCCGGGACTCCTGGAAACACCATATATTTT

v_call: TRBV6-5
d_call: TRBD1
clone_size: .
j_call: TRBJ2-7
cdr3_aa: CASRLGQGVYEQYF
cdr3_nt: TGTGCCAGCAGACTCGGACAGGGGGTCTACGAGCAGTACTTC

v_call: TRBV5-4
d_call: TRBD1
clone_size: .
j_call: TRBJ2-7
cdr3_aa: CASSLKGQAYYEQYF
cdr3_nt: TGTGCCAGCAGCTTGAAGGGACAGGCGTACTACGAGCAGTACTTC

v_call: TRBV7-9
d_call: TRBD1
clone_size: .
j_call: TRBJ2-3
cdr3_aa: CASSPSQGAPTDTQYF
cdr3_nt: TGTGCCAGCAGCCCATCACAGGGGGCCCCGACAGATACGCAGTATTTT

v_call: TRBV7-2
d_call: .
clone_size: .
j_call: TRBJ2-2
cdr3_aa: CASTAVMAGELFF
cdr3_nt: TGTGCCAGCACTGCAGTCATGGCCGGGGAGCTGTTTTTT

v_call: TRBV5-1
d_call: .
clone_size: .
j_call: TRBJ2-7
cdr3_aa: CASSLNRETYEQYF
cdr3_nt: TGCGCCAGCAGTTTAAACAGGGAGACCTACGAGCAGTACTTC

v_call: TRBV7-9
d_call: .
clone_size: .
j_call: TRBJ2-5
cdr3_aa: CASSRQVGETQYF
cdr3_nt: TGTGCCAGCAGCCGACAGGTGGGGGAGACCCAGTACTTC

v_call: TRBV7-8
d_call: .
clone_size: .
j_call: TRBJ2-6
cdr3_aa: CASSSVLRGLSQAGANVLTF
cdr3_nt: TGTGCCAGCAGCTCAGTCCTTCGGGGGTTATCCCAAGCGGGGGCCAACGTCCTGACTTTC

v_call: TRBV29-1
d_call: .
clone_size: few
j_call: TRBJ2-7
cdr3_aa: CSVGTVSYEQYF
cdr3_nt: TGCAGCGTTGGGACAGTCTCCTACGAGCAGTACTTC

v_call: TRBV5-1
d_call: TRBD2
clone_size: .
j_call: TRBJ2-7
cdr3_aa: CASSPRREVSYEQYF
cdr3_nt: TGCGCCAGCAGCCCCCGGCGGGAGGTCTCCTACGAGCAGTACTTC

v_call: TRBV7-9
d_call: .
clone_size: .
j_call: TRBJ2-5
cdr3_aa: CASSLAQVGETQYF
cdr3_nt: TGTGCCAGCAGCTTAGCGCAGGTGGGGGAGACCCAGTACTTC